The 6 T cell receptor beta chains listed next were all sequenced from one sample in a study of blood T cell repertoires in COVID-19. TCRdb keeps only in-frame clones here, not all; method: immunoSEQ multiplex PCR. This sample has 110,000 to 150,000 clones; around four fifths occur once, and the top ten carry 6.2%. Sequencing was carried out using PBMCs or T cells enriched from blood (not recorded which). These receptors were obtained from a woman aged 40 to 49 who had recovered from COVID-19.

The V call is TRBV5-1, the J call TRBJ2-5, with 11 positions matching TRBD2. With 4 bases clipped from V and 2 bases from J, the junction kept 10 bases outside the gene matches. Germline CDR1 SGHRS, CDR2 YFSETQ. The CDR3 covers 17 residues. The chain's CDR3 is CASSIRLAGGGQETQYF. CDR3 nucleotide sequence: TGCGCCAGCAGCATAAGGCTAGCGGGAGGAGGTCAAGAGACCCAGTACTTC.

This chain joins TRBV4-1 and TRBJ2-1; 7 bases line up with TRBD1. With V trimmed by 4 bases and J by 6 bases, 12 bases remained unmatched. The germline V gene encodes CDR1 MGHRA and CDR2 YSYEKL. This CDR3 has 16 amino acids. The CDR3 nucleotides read TGCGCCAGCAGCCGCAAGGAAAAGGGGGCTCTCAATGAGCAGTTCTTC. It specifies CASSRKEKGALNEQFF.

For the CDR3, the DNA is TGTGCCAGCAGCTCAAGGACAGGCACCCTCACAGATACGCAGTATTTT. This sequence encodes CASSSRTGTLTDTQYF. The chain uses TRBV13 and TRBJ2-3; 7 nucleotides agree with TRBD1. This CDR3 comprises 16 residues. CDR1 is PRHDT and CDR2 is FYEKMQ in the germline V gene (reference sequence). The V segment lost 4 bases and the J segment 2 bases; nucleotides outside the gene matches: 9.

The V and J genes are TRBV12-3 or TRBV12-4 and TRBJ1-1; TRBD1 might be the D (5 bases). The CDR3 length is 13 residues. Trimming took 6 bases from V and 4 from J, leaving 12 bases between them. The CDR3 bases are TGTGCCAGCAGCCTCAGGGAAGCCACTGAAGCTTTCTTT. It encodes CASSLREATEAFF.

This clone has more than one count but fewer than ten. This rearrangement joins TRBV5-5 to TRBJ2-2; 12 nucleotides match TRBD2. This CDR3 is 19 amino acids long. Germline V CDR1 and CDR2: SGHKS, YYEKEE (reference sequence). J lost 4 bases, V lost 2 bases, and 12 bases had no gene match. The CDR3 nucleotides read TGTGCCAGCAGCTTCAGGGCTAGCGGGAGGGCCGGGAGCACCGGGGAGCTGTTTTTT. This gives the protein CASSFRASGRAGSTGELFF.

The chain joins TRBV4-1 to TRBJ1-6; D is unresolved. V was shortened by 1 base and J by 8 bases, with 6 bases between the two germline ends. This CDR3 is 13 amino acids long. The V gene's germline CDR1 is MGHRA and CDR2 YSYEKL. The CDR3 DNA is TGCGCCAGCAGCCAAGTTAGCTATTCACCCCTCCACTTT. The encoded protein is CASSQVSYSPLHF.